The clone carrying this T cell receptor beta chain was counted many times. This sample was taken from a study of spatial heterogeneity in lung cancer. Time point specified: sample taken at primary tumor resection. Untreated early-stage non-small cell lung cancer patients, 55 to 85 in total, were the donors. TCRs were sequenced from unsorted whole RNA of tumor, nontumor lung or PBMC. Every TCR cDNA molecule bore a unique molecular identifier. TCRdb ran MiXCR on the 5' RACE reads and lists one entry per CDR3 protein. Counted here are about 10,000 distinct CDR3 sequences, 6% to 7.5% occurring once; the ten biggest clones make up roughly 27%. The CDR3 runs 16 residues. Trimming removed 1 base from V and 0 bases from J, with 12 bases in between. Germline loops: CDR1 SQVTM, CDR2 ANQGSEA.

The chain recombines TRBV29-1 with TRBJ2-2, with D maybe TRBD1 (6 bases). This sequence originates from a male donor with early-stage non-small cell lung cancer. This sample comprised normal lung tissue next to the tumor, obtained at surgery. CDR3 nucleotides: TGCAGCGTTGAAGGGACAGCGCACTCGAACACCGGGGAGCTGTTTTTT. Protein product: CSVEGTAHSNTGELFF.